These T cell receptor beta chains were read from a single sample in a study of shared clonotypes between healthy human individuals. TCRdb's table, derived via immunoSEQ multiplex PCR, lists solely in-frame clones and lacks some. The table records hundreds of thousands of clones, 85% to 95% of them present only once. Material for sequencing was naive CD8+ T cells sorted from blood. These receptors were obtained from a woman between 25 and 40 years old in good health. Both conserved end residues are part of each CDR3. A D gene is named only where the DNA matches it firmly. Clone size is given for some rows only: seen once, a few or many times, or a class if the clone is expanded.

cdr3_aa,cdr3_nt,d_call,v_call,cdr3_length,j_call,clone_size
CAISESRQETQYF,TGTGCCATCAGTGAATCGCGGCAAGAGACCCAGTACTTC,.,TRBV10-3,13,TRBJ2-5,.
CASSALYEQYF,TGTGCCAGCAGCGCCCTTTACGAGCAGTACTTC,.,TRBV9,11,TRBJ2-7,.
CASSFRIGLPYEQYF,TGTGCCAGCAGTTTTAGGATCGGACTACCTTACGAGCAGTACTTC,.,TRBV28,15,TRBJ2-7,.
CASSFYEQYF,TGTGCCAGCAGTTTCTACGAGCAGTACTTC,.,TRBV6-5,10,TRBJ2-7,few
CASSAGNEKLFF,TGTGCCAGCAGTGCTGGCAATGAAAAACTGTTTTTT,.,TRBV5-4,12,TRBJ1-4,.
CAISESGGGIHEQYF,TGTGCCATCAGTGAGTCGGGGGGAGGGATCCACGAGCAGTACTTC,TRBD2,TRBV10-3,15,TRBJ2-7,.
CASSISTGSAYEQYF,TGTGCCAGCAGCATTTCAACCGGGAGCGCCTACGAGCAGTACTTC,.,TRBV7-9,15,TRBJ2-7,.
CASSLRAGSSYEQYF,TGCGCCAGCAGCCTCAGGGCGGGAAGCTCCTACGAGCAGTACTTC,.,TRBV4-1,15,TRBJ2-7,.
CATSRVGVGAYEQYF,TGTGCCACCAGCAGAGTGGGAGTGGGGGCCTACGAGCAGTACTTC,.,TRBV15,15,TRBJ2-7,.
CASSTDRVSTDTQYF,TGTGCCAGCAGTACCGACAGGGTTAGCACAGATACGCAGTATTTT,TRBD1,TRBV28,15,TRBJ2-3,once
CASSQDDVRETQYF,TGTGCCAGCAGCCAAGATGACGTGCGGGAGACCCAGTACTTC,.,TRBV14,14,TRBJ2-5,.
CASTDAYGYTF,TGTGCCAGCACAGATGCCTATGGCTACACCTTC,.,TRBV2,11,TRBJ1-2,few
CASSPPSRTDTQYF,TGCGCCAGCAGCCCTCCCTCCCGCACAGATACGCAGTATTTT,.,TRBV5-1,14,TRBJ2-3,.
CASSLPPGTGVTVRYF,TGTGCCAGCAGTTTACCCCCTGGGACAGGAGTGACGGTTCGGTACTTC,TRBD1,TRBV27,16,TRBJ2-7,.
CASSFIPAERFYGYTF,TGTGCCAGCAGTTTCATACCAGCGGAGAGGTTCTATGGCTACACCTTC,.,TRBV27,16,TRBJ1-2,.
CASSLVAAQETQYF,TGTGCCAGCAGTTTGGTAGCGGCCCAAGAGACCCAGTACTTC,.,TRBV27,14,TRBJ2-5,once
CASSLGYTGPALNEQFF,TGTGCCAGCAGTTTAGGCTATACAGGACCAGCCCTCAATGAGCAGTTCTTC,.,TRBV28,17,TRBJ2-1,.
CASSGTGPSYEQYF,TGTGCCAGCTCCGGGACAGGGCCTTCCTACGAGCAGTACTTC,TRBD1,TRBV18,14,TRBJ2-7,.
CASSFRQGYTEAFF,TGTGCCAGCAGTTTTCGACAGGGTTACACTGAAGCTTTCTTT,TRBD1,TRBV27,14,TRBJ1-1,.
CASSTGQPQHF,TGTGCCAGCAGCACCGGTCAGCCCCAGCATTTT,.,TRBV28,11,TRBJ1-5,few
CASSNQVEETQYF,TGTGCCAGCAGTAATCAGGTGGAAGAGACCCAGTACTTC,.,TRBV6-5,13,TRBJ2-5,.
CASSVEGRTEVNEQYF,TGTGCCAGCAGCGTAGAGGGCCGGACTGAGGTGAACGAGCAGTACTTC,.,TRBV9,16,TRBJ2-7,.
CASSQSASGRAYEQYF,TGCGCCAGCAGCCAGAGCGCTAGCGGGAGGGCCTACGAGCAGTACTTC,TRBD2,TRBV4-1,16,TRBJ2-7,.
CASSQYRAGEQYF,TGTGCCAGCAGTCAATACCGAGCGGGCGAGCAGTACTTC,.,TRBV14,13,TRBJ2-7,.
CASIGGFGTNEQFF,TGTGCCAGCATTGGGGGATTTGGTACGAATGAGCAGTTCTTC,.,TRBV2,14,TRBJ2-1,.
CSVEGLPNEQFF,TGCAGCGTTGAAGGGCTACCCAATGAGCAGTTCTTC,.,TRBV29-1,12,TRBJ2-1,.
CASSYQGMNTEAFF,TGTGCCAGCAGTTACCAGGGCATGAACACTGAAGCTTTCTTT,.,TRBV6-5,14,TRBJ1-1,.
CASSETPGHLYEQYF,TGTGCCAGCAGCGAGACCCCGGGACACCTCTACGAGCAGTACTTC,.,TRBV5-4,15,TRBJ2-7,once
CASSQDWHIGELFF,TGTGCCAGCAGCCAAGATTGGCATATCGGGGAGCTGTTTTTT,.,TRBV14,14,TRBJ2-2,.
CASLSDREANYGYTF,TGCGCCAGCCTAAGCGACAGGGAAGCTAACTATGGCTACACCTTC,TRBD1,TRBV10-2,15,TRBJ1-2,.
CASSSQTGTGGSYEQYF,TGTGCCAGCAGCTCGCAAACCGGGACAGGTGGCTCCTACGAGCAGTACTTC,TRBD1,TRBV7-9,17,TRBJ2-7,.
CASSLGRKPFQETNEKLFF,TGTGCCAGCAGCTTAGGACGCAAGCCGTTTCAGGAGACTAATGAAAAACTGTTTTTT,.,TRBV11-2,19,TRBJ1-4,.
CASSEAPSTDTQYF,TGTGCCAGCAGTGAAGCCCCCAGCACAGATACGCAGTATTTT,.,TRBV6-4,14,TRBJ2-3,.
CAISEGQADQPQHF,TGTGCCATCAGTGAGGGGCAGGCCGATCAGCCCCAGCATTTT,.,TRBV10-3,14,TRBJ1-5,.
CSVEGGRRYNEQFF,TGCAGCGTTGAGGGCGGGAGGCGCTACAATGAGCAGTTCTTC,TRBD2,TRBV29-1,14,TRBJ2-1,.
CASRSSGRSYEQYF,TGTGCCAGCAGATCTAGCGGGAGATCCTACGAGCAGTACTTC,TRBD2,TRBV27,14,TRBJ2-7,.
CANSDRITYEQYF,TGTGCCAATTCGGACAGGATCACCTACGAGCAGTACTTC,TRBD1,TRBV28,13,TRBJ2-7,once